This T cell receptor beta chain was recorded in a study of blood T cell repertoires in COVID-19. Study in general: The study drew acute and convalescent COVID-19 samples from the United States, Italy and Spain. Sources were T cells, B-cell-depleted T cells, or PBMCs; the material itself was cDNA or gDNA.

Authors' data handling: Nucleated cell counts were estimated from reference gene primer amplification. TCRdb keeps only in-frame clones here, not all; method: immunoSEQ multiplex PCR. For V, J and clone size, that table is used; D and trimming come from the DNA. The sample lists under 300,000 clones, roughly 83% occurring once. Germline V lookup: CDR1 SGHRS, CDR2 YFSETQ. This CDR3 comprises 14 residues. Trimming removed 3 bases at V and 0 bases at J, with 9 bases between. This TCR derives from a man in his 60s who had recovered from COVID-19. The chain employs TRBV5-1 and TRBJ1-1; no clear D gene. The specimen was peripheral blood. CDR3 coding DNA: TGCGCCAGCAGCTCCCCAGGTATGAACACTGAAGCTTTCTTT. It yields the protein CASSSPGMNTEAFF.